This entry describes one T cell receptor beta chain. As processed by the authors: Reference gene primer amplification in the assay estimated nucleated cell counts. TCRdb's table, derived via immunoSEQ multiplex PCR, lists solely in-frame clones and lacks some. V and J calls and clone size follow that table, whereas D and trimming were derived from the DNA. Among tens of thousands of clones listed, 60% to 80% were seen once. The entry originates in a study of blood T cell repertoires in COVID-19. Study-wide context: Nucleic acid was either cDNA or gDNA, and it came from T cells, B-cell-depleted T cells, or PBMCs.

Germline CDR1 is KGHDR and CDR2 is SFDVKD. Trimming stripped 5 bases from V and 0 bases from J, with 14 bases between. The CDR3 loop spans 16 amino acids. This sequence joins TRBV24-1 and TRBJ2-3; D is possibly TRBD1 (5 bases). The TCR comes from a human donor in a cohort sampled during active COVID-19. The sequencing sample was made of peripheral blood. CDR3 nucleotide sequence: TGTGCCACCAGTGCCTTCGACAGTCGGAGCACAGATACGCAGTATTTT. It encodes CATSAFDSRSTDTQYF.